This T cell receptor (beta chain) derives from a study of T cell responses to AZD1222 COVID-19 vaccine. CDR3 length equals 15 residues. Germline V gene data show CDR1 as LNHNV and CDR2 as YYDKDF (reference sequence). V was pared by 0 bases and J by 3 bases, with 6 bases between. TCRdb's table, derived via immunoSEQ multiplex PCR, lists solely in-frame clones and lacks some. The sample carries 91,000 or so clones, 80% to 95% recorded once. The specimen comprised peripheral blood, sampled 28 days after the second AZD1222 dose. This clonotype was sampled from an adult who received the AZD1222 COVID-19 vaccine. V gene TRBV15 combines with J gene TRBJ1-6; D not resolved. The CDR3 region is CATSRDGVYNSPLHF. The CDR3 DNA reads TGTGCCACCAGCAGAGACGGGGTCTATAATTCACCCCTCCACTTT. The variable domain in full, with the rest retrieved from reference TRBV15 and TRBJ1-6, is DAMVIQNPRYQVTQFGKPVTLSCSQTLNHNVMYWYQQKSSQAPKLLFHYYDKDFNNEADTPDNFQSRRPNTSFCFLDIRSPGLGDTAMYLCATSRDGVYNSPLHFGNGTRLTVT.